A single sample gave rise to the 4 T cell receptor beta chains below, sequenced in a study of cytomegalovirus exposure and HLA in healthy donors. Data came from immunoSEQ multiplex PCR; TCRdb stores just in-frame clones and leaves some out. The table lists approximately 200,000 clones, about 91% of them singletons, with around 3% in the top ten. Sequencing input: PBMCs. These receptor sequences come from a woman between 18 and 29 years old in good health and CMV-seronegative.

The gene calls are TRBV7-2 and TRBJ2-1; D unclear. CDR3 size: 13 residues. Trimming shortened V by 2 bases and J by 5 bases, and 7 bases separated the two germline ends. Germline values: CDR1 SGHTA, CDR2 FQGNSA. The CDR3, as DNA: TGTGCCAGCAGCTTAAGGCAGGACAATGAGCAGTTCTTC. It codes for CASSLRQDNEQFF.

This chain uses TRBV27 with TRBJ2-7, with D perhaps matching TRBD2 (5 bases). Germline CDR1 reads MNHEY; CDR2 reads SMNVEV (reference sequence). Between the trimmed V and J ends, which lost 4 bases and 2 bases, there was a span of 15 bases. CDR3 size: 15 residues. Here the CDR3 DNA reads TGTGCCAGCAGTTCGACCCTACTAGACACCTACGAGCAGTACTTC. It specifies CASSSTLLDTYEQYF.

The chain couples TRBV28 to TRBJ1-1; tentatively, D is TRBD1 (5 bases). CDR1 and CDR2 (germline): MDHEN, SYDVKM. The CDR3 covers 16 residues. V was shortened by 6 bases and J by 1 base, with 18 bases between the two germline ends. CDR3 protein: CASRPSGRGGNTEAFF. The CDR3 nucleotides read TGTGCCAGCAGACCGAGCGGGCGCGGGGGGAACACTGAAGCTTTCTTT.

This chain connects TRBV29-1 to TRBJ2-1, with D possibly TRBD1 on 6 matching bases. The V and J ends lost 6 bases and 6 bases respectively, with 18 bases between them. Germline CDR1 reads SQVTM; CDR2 reads ANQGSEA. The CDR3 runs 14 residues. As DNA, the CDR3 is TGCAGCGTGAGGTTGTCAGGGGCCTCCAATGAGCAGTTCTTC. Translated: CSVRLSGASNEQFF.